This record concerns one TCR beta chain sequence. Its antigen is still unknown. This record comes from a study of T cells expressing NK-cell markers (dated by TCRdb to about 2020). With respect to the entire study: Three sorted T-cell subsets (CD3+CD56+NKG2C+, CD3+CD56+NKG2C- and CD3+CD56-NKG2C+) from under 10 donors had their TCR beta-chain repertoires profiled. Seven of the eight sequenced donors were HCMV-seropositive and one was HCMV-seronegative. The study sequenced eight donors, all healthy volunteers chosen at random: three men and five women. Illumina HiSeq 2000/2500, MiSeq or NextSeq was used to sequence libraries as 2 x 150 bp reads. Overall results and qualifications from the work: Those dominant clonotypes were again the most abundant among CD3+CD56-NKG2C+ cells in several donors, at roughly 25-65%. In over 5 donors, the dominant CD3+CD56+NKG2C+ clonotypes were among the top 10 CD8+ clonotypes and accounted for roughly 1.0-7.5% of CD8+ T cells. It remained unclear whether the expanded NKG2C-expressing T cell clones were specific for HCMV antigens.

TCRdb names Illumina HiSeq 2000 as the instrument used. TCR beta cDNA libraries were made by 5'RACE template switching that added a universal primer site and unique molecular identifiers. Synthesis of cDNA was primed from the TCR beta constant segment and was followed by two consecutive PCR amplification steps. As for the original processing: MIGEC was used to demultiplex reads and group reads by UMI, and MiTCR was used to assemble and quantify clonotypes. To remove erroneous sequences, TCR cDNA sequences were retained only when supported by two or more reads. The tcR package was used for downstream repertoire analysis, with clonotypes matched between fractions based on CDR3 nucleotide sequence plus V segment. VDJmatch was used to annotate antigen specificity against VDJdb, with one amino acid substitution allowed in CDR3. The reads went through TCRdb reprocessing, and each CDR3 protein sequence gets one entry with no DNA. The V and J calls follow TCRdb's processing rather than the paper's. This sample's clone table shows roughly 280,000 distinct CDR3 sequences. The leading ten clones occupy under 0.5% of the sample.

HCMV serostatus was determined by detecting HCMV-specific IgG in serum with a commercial ELISA kit. Ficoll density gradient centrifugation was used to isolate peripheral blood mononuclear cells from blood. The source is a man in his late teens or twenties in good health. Donor details come from another sample of the same person, matched by shared clones. Material: blood T cells: a sorted CD56 or NKG2C T cell subset, CD4+ or CD8+ T cells, or bulk PBMC T cells (not recorded which).

CDR3 protein: CAINRDSYNEQFF. The chain uses TRBV10-3 and TRBJ2-1; the TRBD1 assignment by TCRdb is unverifiable without DNA. There are 13 amino acids in the CDR3, from cysteine to phenylalanine inclusive. Only the protein is on record. The germline V gene supplies CDR1 ENHRY and CDR2 SYGVKD.